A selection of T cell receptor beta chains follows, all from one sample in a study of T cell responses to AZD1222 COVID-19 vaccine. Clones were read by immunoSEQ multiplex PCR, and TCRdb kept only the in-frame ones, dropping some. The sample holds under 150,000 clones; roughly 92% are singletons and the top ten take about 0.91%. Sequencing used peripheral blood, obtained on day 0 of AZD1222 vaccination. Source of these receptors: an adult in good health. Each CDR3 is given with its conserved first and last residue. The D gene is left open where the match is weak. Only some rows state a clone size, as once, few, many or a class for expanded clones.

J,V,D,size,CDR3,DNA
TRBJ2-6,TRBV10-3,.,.,CAISELRGAGANVLTF,TGTGCCATCAGTGAGTTGCGAGGGGCTGGGGCCAACGTCCTGACTTTC
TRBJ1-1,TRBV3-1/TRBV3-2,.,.,CASRFRGNTEAFF,TGTGCCAGCAGATTTAGAGGGAACACTGAAGCTTTCTTT
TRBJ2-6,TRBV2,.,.,CASIRGDQSGANVLTF,TGTGCCAGCATCCGCGGGGACCAGTCTGGGGCCAACGTCCTGACTTTC
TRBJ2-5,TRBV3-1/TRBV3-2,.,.,CASSPGVGTQYF,TGTGCCAGCAGCCCTGGGGTGGGAACCCAGTACTTC
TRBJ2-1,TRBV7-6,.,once,CASSSPPSGTQSYNEQFF,TGTGCCAGCAGTTCTCCTCCATCTGGGACACAGTCCTACAATGAGCAGTTCTTC
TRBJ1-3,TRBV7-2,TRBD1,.,CASSFRQGFGNTIYF,TGTGCCAGCAGCTTCAGACAGGGGTTCGGAAACACCATATATTTT
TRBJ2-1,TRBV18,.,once,CASSPTRSYNEQFF,TGTGCCAGCTCACCAACCCGCTCCTACAATGAGCAGTTCTTC
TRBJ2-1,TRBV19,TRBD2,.,CASSISQRGNEQFF,TGTGCCAGTAGTATATCCCAGCGGGGTAATGAGCAGTTCTTC
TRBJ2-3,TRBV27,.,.,CASSLRGDTQYF,TGTGCCAGCAGTTTAAGGGGAGATACGCAGTATTTT
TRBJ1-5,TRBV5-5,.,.,CASSFGGGQDQPQHF,TGTGCCAGCAGCTTCGGTGGGGGTCAGGATCAGCCCCAGCATTTT
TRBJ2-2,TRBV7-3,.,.,CASSLDSPNTGELFF,TGTGCCAGCAGCTTAGACAGTCCAAACACCGGGGAGCTGTTTTTT
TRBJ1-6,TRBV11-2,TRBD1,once,CASSLRIARGTSPLHF,TGTGCCAGCAGCTTAAGGATCGCCAGGGGGACGTCACCCCTCCACTTT
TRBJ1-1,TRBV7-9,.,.,CASSLGGGNTEAFF,TGTGCCAGCAGCTTAGGCGGGGGGAACACTGAAGCTTTCTTT
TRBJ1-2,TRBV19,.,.,CASSPGRYGYTF,TGTGCCAGTAGTCCGGGCCGTTATGGCTACACCTTC
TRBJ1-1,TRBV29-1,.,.,CSVGPSARAEAFF,TGCAGCGTTGGACCCTCGGCGAGGGCTGAAGCTTTCTTT
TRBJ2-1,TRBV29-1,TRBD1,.,CSVPTGGRNNEQFF,TGCAGCGTTCCTACAGGGGGCAGGAACAATGAGCAGTTCTTC
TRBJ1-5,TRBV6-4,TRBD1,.,CASSVSVSDREGRNQPQHF,TGTGCCAGCAGTGTCTCGGTATCAGACAGGGAGGGACGCAATCAGCCCCAGCATTTT
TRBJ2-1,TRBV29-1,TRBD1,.,CSVATGGRGQFF,TGCAGCGTCGCCACAGGGGGCAGGGGGCAGTTCTTC
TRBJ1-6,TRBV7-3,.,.,CASSRDPGESYNSPLHF,TGTGCCAGCAGCAGAGACCCCGGGGAGTCCTATAATTCACCCCTCCACTTT
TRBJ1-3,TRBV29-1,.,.,CSVEDDTSGNTIYF,TGCAGCGTTGAAGACGACACCTCTGGAAACACCATATATTTT
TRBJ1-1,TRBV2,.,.,CASRFSRGDTEAFF,TGTGCCAGCAGGTTTTCCAGGGGAGACACTGAAGCTTTCTTT
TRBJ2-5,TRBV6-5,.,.,CASSYSSIQETQYF,TGTGCCAGCAGTTACTCGAGTATACAAGAGACCCAGTACTTC
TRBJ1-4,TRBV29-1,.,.,CSVTGLGANEKLFF,TGCAGCGTCACAGGGCTGGGAGCTAATGAAAAACTGTTTTTT
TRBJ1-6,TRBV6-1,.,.,CASSERGALNSPLHF,TGTGCCAGCAGTGAGAGGGGAGCCCTTAATTCACCCCTCCACTTT
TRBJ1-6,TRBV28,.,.,CASSSGVNNSPLHF,TGTGCCAGCAGCTCAGGGGTCAATAATTCACCCCTCCACTTT
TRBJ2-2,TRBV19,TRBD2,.,CASSPRTSPAGELFF,TGTGCCAGTAGTCCGAGGACTAGCCCCGCCGGGGAGCTGTTTTTT
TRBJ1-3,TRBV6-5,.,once,CASSQGSGENTIYF,TGTGCCAGCAGCCAGGGAAGTGGGGAAAACACCATATATTTT
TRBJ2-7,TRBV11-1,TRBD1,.,CASSLKGGLGEQYF,TGTGCCAGCAGCTTAAAAGGGGGCTTGGGAGAGCAGTACTTC
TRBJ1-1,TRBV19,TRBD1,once,CASRREGARTEAFF,TGTGCCAGTAGAAGGGAGGGGGCCAGGACTGAAGCTTTCTTT
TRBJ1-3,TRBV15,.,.,CATSRGTELSGNTIYF,TGTGCCACCAGCAGGGGGACGGAACTCTCTGGAAACACCATATATTTT
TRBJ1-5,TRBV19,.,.,CASRFQGNSNQPQHF,TGTGCCAGTAGATTTCAGGGTAATAGCAATCAGCCCCAGCATTTT
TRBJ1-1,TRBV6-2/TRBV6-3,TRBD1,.,CASSPRGPTGADTEAFF,TGTGCCAGCAGTCCAAGAGGGCCAACAGGGGCGGACACTGAAGCTTTCTTT
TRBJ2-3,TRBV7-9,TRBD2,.,CASSGISGGTADTQYF,TGTGCCAGCAGCGGCATTAGCGGGGGGACGGCAGATACGCAGTATTTT
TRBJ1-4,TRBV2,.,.,CASILGQNNEKLFF,TGTGCCAGCATTTTAGGCCAGAATAATGAAAAACTGTTTTTT
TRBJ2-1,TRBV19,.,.,CASSIQGVSHEQFF,TGTGCCAGTAGTATACAGGGAGTTTCCCATGAGCAGTTCTTC
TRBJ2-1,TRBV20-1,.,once,CSARPGFEQFF,TGCAGTGCTAGACCGGGGTTCGAGCAGTTCTTC
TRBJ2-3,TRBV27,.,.,CASTHRDEGTDTQYF,TGTGCCAGCACCCACCGGGACGAAGGCACAGATACGCAGTATTTT
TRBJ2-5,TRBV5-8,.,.,CASSYEGLQETQYF,TGTGCCAGCAGTTACGAGGGGCTCCAAGAGACCCAGTACTTC
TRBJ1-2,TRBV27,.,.,CASSPYREEGYTF,TGTGCCAGCAGCCCATACAGGGAAGAAGGCTACACCTTC
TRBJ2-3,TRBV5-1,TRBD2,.,CASSLQLAGGTDTQYF,TGCGCCAGCAGCTTGCAGCTAGCGGGGGGCACAGATACGCAGTATTTT
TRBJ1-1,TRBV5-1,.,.,CASSALGGGNTEAFF,TGCGCCAGCAGCGCCCTCGGAGGGGGTAACACTGAAGCTTTCTTT
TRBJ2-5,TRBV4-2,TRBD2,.,CASSLGTILAGGQETQYF,TGTGCCAGCAGCCTCGGGACTATACTAGCGGGGGGTCAAGAGACCCAGTACTTC
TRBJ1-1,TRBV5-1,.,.,CASRETGLMNTEAFF,TGCGCCAGCAGGGAAACGGGGCTAATGAACACTGAAGCTTTCTTT
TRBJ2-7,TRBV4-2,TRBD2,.,CASSQDPGTNEQYF,TGTGCCAGCAGCCAAGACCCAGGGACTAACGAGCAGTACTTC
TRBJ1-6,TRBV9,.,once,CASSVDFGEQGSPLHF,TGTGCCAGCAGCGTAGATTTTGGGGAACAAGGTTCACCCCTCCACTTT